The 21 T cell receptor beta chains listed next were all sequenced from one sample in a study of blood T cell repertoires in COVID-19. The table came from immunoSEQ multiplex PCR; TCRdb's copy has only in-frame clones and leaves some out. The data contain about 190,000 clones, about 90% of them seen just once; the ten biggest clones take up around 1.6%. What was sequenced was peripheral blood. Every receptor here comes from a man aged 18 to 29 with active or convalescent COVID-19.

The chain carries TRBV25-1 and TRBJ2-7, with D possibly matching TRBD2 (5 bases). CDR1 MGHDK and CDR2 SYGVNS come from the germline V gene. The V end lost 6 bases, the J end lost 5 bases, and 11 bases lay between the germline ends. CDR3 size: 12 residues. CDR3 DNA: TGTGCCAGCAGAGGAACCGGGGACGAGCAGTACTTC. This sequence encodes CASRGTGDEQYF.

This clone was seen more than once but under ten times. The gene calls are TRBV3-1 (or the pseudogene TRBV3-2) and TRBJ1-1, with 8 bases identical to TRBD1. The V and J ends lost 4 bases and 4 bases, in that order; junction bases with no gene match: 8. Germline CDR1 and CDR2: LGHDT and YNNKEL (reference sequence). The CDR3 extends over 15 amino acids. This CDR3 is CASSLGTGSSTEAFF. The CDR3 region has the DNA TGTGCCAGCAGCCTCGGGACAGGTTCCTCCACTGAAGCTTTCTTT.

V is TRBV6-5 and J is TRBJ2-5; perhaps TRBD1 as D (6 bases). With 6 bases removed from V and 5 bases from J, the gap between germline ends came to 13 bases. In germline, CDR1 is MNHEY, CDR2 SVGAGI. The CDR3 is 13 amino acids. This chain's CDR3 is CASRYPGHETQYF. The CDR3 DNA reads as TGTGCCAGCAGATATCCGGGACACGAGACCCAGTACTTC.

This sequence joins TRBV11-1 and TRBJ2-4; D not certain. V gave up 3 bases and J gave up 0 bases, with 6 bases separating them. The CDR3 contains 14 residues. CDR1 is SGHAT and CDR2 is FQDESV in the germline V gene (reference sequence). The CDR3 region is CASSLSLAKNIQYF. The CDR3 nucleotides are TGTGCCAGCAGCTTGTCTCTAGCCAAAAACATTCAGTACTTC. Filled out from reference TRBV11-1 and TRBJ2-4, the complete variable domain reads EAEVAQSPRYKITEKSQAVAFWCDPISGHATLYWYRQILGQGPELLVQFQDESVVDDSQLPKDRFSAERLKGVDSTLKIQPAELGDSAMYLCASSLSLAKNIQYFGAGTRLSVL.

The V and J genes are TRBV9 and TRBJ2-1; unclear D gene. The CDR3 is 12 amino acids. Germline CDR1 reads SGDLS; CDR2 reads YYNGEE. V lost 2 bases and J lost 8, with 8 bases in between. CDR3 DNA sequence: TGTGCCAGCAGCGTCACGAGCTATGAGCAGTTCTTC. Protein product: CASSVTSYEQFF.

The chain links TRBV7-3 to TRBJ2-1; the D gene is possibly TRBD1 (5 bases). Trimming left V 5 bases short and J 1 base short, with 18 bases between. The CDR3 extends over 17 amino acids. Germline assignment: CDR1 SGHTA and CDR2 FQGTGA. The CDR3 DNA sequence: TGTGCCAGCAGCCAATACCACGCCAGGGTTTCCTACAATGAGCAGTTCTTC. Protein: CASSQYHARVSYNEQFF.

The chain carries TRBV10-3 and TRBJ2-5; possibly TRBD1 for D (5 bases). CDR1 and CDR2 from the germline V gene are ENHRY and SYGVKD. CDR3 length: 17 amino acids. Trimming pared 4 bases from V and 3 bases from J, leaving 21 bases between. The CDR3 here is CAISGPPGAGSEETQYF. As DNA, the CDR3 is TGTGCCATCAGTGGCCCCCCTGGGGCAGGGTCTGAAGAGACCCAGTACTTC.

A single count supports this clone. The rearrangement joins TRBV18 to TRBJ1-1; the D gene is possibly TRBD1 (5 bases). CDR3 length: 15 residues. CDR1 is KGHSH, CDR2 LQKENI, per germline. The V and J ends lost 5 bases and 0 bases respectively, with 13 bases between them. CDR3: CASSTSGTVNTEAFF. In DNA, the CDR3 is TGTGCCAGCTCAACGTCCGGGACTGTGAACACTGAAGCTTTCTTT.

V usage is TRBV10-1 and J usage is TRBJ1-5; D possibly corresponds to TRBD1 (6 bases). This CDR3 has 14 residues. Germline CDR1 reads WNHNN; CDR2 reads SYGVQD (reference sequence). The V end was cut by 7 bases, the J end by 5 bases, with 15 bases between. This CDR3 reads CASNTQGIHQPQHF. The CDR3 DNA reads TGCGCCAGCAACACTCAGGGGATACATCAGCCCCAGCATTTT.

The chain carries TRBV5-8 and TRBJ1-1; no clear D. CDR3 size: 11 residues. The germline V and J ends were trimmed by 10 bases and 4 bases, with 11 bases remaining between them. Per germline, CDR1 SGHTS and CDR2 YDEGEE. The CDR3 nucleotides read TGTGCCGGTCGGAGACTCACTGAAGCTTTCTTT. Protein product: CAGRRLTEAFF.

The count of this clone is one. The V and J genes are TRBV28 and TRBJ1-6, with TRBD1 as a possible D gene (6 bases). This CDR3 is 15 amino acids long. The V gene's germline CDR1 is MDHEN and CDR2 SYDVKM. V was cut by 2 bases and J by 10 bases, with 15 bases left in between. In DNA, the CDR3 is TGTGCCAGCAGTTTACCTCCCTCAGGGGTCTCACCCCTCCACTTT. It translates to CASSLPPSGVSPLHF.

This chain uses TRBV14 with TRBJ2-3, with TRBD2 identical over 7 bases. This CDR3 spans 17 amino acids. V lost 1 base and J lost 1; bases outside the gene matches: 8. Germline-derived CDR1 and CDR2 are SGHDN and FVKESK. CDR3: CASSQAYPAGRTDTQYF. The CDR3 DNA reads TGTGCCAGCAGCCAAGCGTATCCAGCGGGGCGCACAGATACGCAGTATTTT.

The chain is built from TRBV5-1 and TRBJ1-1; D might be TRBD1 (6 bases). Germline CDR1 is SGHRS and CDR2 is YFSETQ. The V gene lost 4 bases and the J gene lost 5 bases, with 15 bases spanning the gap. The CDR3 consists of 14 residues. This CDR3 reads CASSPGRGETEAFF. In DNA form, the CDR3 reads TGCGCCAGCAGCCCAGGGAGGGGGGAGACTGAAGCTTTCTTT.

The chain carries TRBV30 and TRBJ2-1; TRBD2 aligns across 15 bases. V was pared by 1 base and J by 7 bases, with 5 bases of the junction left unmatched. Germline assignment: CDR1 GTSNPN and CDR2 SVGIG (reference sequence). This CDR3 comprises 16 residues. DNA for the CDR3: TGTGCCTGGAGTGCAGGACTAGCGGGAGGGGTAAATGAGCAGTTCTTC. This encodes CAWSAGLAGGVNEQFF.

The J gene is TRBJ1-1, the V gene TRBV12-3 or TRBV12-4; D ambiguous. The CDR3 is 11 amino acids. Trimming cost V 4 bases and J 10 bases, with 10 bases left between them. CDR3 DNA sequence: TGTGCCAGCAGTTCGGGTGGAAGAGCTTTCTTT. Its translation: CASSSGGRAFF.

The rearrangement links TRBV27 to TRBJ2-1; 10 bases agree with TRBD2. V was pared by 7 bases and J by 6 bases, with 3 bases of the junction left unmatched. From germline, CDR1 is MNHEY and CDR2 SMNVEV (reference sequence). The CDR3 consists of 13 residues. The DNA for the CDR3 is TGTGCCAGCATGAGCGGGAGGGCCAATGAGCAGTTCTTC. Translating it yields CASMSGRANEQFF.

This clone was found many times. The CDR3 DNA reads as TGTGCCAGCAGTTACTCGACTACAGATACGCAGTATTTT. This codes for CASSYSTTDTQYF. The gene calls are TRBV6-2 or TRBV6-3 and TRBJ2-3; D unclear. This CDR3 comprises 13 residues. Germline assignment: CDR1 MNHEY and CDR2 SVGEGT. V dropped 0 bases and J dropped 3 bases, with 4 bases sitting between them.

V usage is TRBV3-1 (or the pseudogene TRBV3-2) and J usage is TRBJ1-4; D uncertain. V dropped 4 bases and J dropped 0 bases, with 12 bases sitting between them. Germline V gene sequence: CDR1 LGHDT, CDR2 YNNKEL (reference sequence). The CDR3 has 16 amino acids. CDR3 amino acids: CASSLTEGATNEKLFF. CDR3 DNA sequence: TGTGCCAGCAGCCTCACCGAGGGTGCAACTAATGAAAAACTGTTTTTT.

This clone was recorded many times. The chain uses TRBV30 and TRBJ1-3; perhaps TRBD1 as D (6 bases). Germline CDR1 GTSNPN, CDR2 SVGIG (reference sequence). The CDR3 length is 14 residues. Trimming pared 5 bases from V and 0 bases from J, leaving 11 bases between. The DNA for the CDR3 is TGTGCCTGGGGCAGGGGAAACTCTGGAAACACCATATATTTT. Translated, it gives CAWGRGNSGNTIYF. Using reference TRBV30 and TRBJ1-3 for the parts outside the CDR3, the full variable domain is SQTIHQWPATLVQPVGSPLSLECTVEGTSNPNLYWYRQAAGRGLQLLFYSVGIGQISSEVPQNLSASRPQDRQFILSSKKLLLSDSGFYLCAWGRGNSGNTIYFGEGSWLTVV.

The chain combines TRBV4-3 with TRBJ1-2, with TRBD1 as a possible D gene (6 bases). Germline-derived CDR1 and CDR2 are LGHNA and YSLEER. Deletions cut 4 bases from V and 8 bases from J, with 17 bases between. CDR3 length equals 14 residues. CDR3 sequence: CASSRDQGMGGYTF. Here the CDR3 DNA reads TGCGCCAGCAGCCGAGATCAGGGGATGGGGGGCTACACCTTC.

The J gene is TRBJ1-1, the V gene TRBV27; the D gene is possibly TRBD1 (5 bases). Germline CDR1 is MNHEY and CDR2 is SMNVEV (reference sequence). Trimming took 5 bases from V and 9 from J, leaving 13 bases between them. This CDR3 is 12 amino acids long. DNA of the CDR3: TGTGCCAGCAGTCCACCAAGGGGCCAAGCTTTCTTT. Amino acids: CASSPPRGQAFF.